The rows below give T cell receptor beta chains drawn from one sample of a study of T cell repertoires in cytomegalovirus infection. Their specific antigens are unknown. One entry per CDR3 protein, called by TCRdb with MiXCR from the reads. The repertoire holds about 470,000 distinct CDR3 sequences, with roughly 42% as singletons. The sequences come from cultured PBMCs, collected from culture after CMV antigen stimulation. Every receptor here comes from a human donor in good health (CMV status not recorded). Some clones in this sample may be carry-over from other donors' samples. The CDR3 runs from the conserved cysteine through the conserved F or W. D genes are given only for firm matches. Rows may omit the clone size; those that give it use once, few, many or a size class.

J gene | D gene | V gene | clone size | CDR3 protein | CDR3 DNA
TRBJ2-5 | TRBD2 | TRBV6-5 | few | CASSYLGTRGVTQYF | TGTGCCAGCAGTTACCTCGGGACTAGAGGGGTAACCCAGTACTTC
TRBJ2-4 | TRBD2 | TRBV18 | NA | CASSPSAAAGPQYF | TGTGCCAGCTCACCATCAGCGGCAGCGGGACCGCAGTACTTC
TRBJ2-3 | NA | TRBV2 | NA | CASSFRSDTSDTQYF | TGTGCCAGCAGTTTCCGTAGCGACACCTCAGATACGCAGTATTTT
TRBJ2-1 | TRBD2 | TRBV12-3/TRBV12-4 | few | CASSTVRIAGYNEQFF | TGTGCCAGCAGCACGGTTCGAATAGCGGGTTACAATGAGCAGTTCTTC
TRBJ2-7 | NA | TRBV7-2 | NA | CASSTRVYEQYF | TGTGCCAGCAGCACCAGGGTTTACGAGCAGTACTTC
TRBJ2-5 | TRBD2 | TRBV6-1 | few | CASSIKAGAGTQYF | TGTGCCAGCAGTATTAAAGCGGGGGCGGGGACCCAGTACTTC
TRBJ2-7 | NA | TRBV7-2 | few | CASSFGSTGEQYF | TGTGCCAGCAGCTTCGGGAGTACGGGGGAGCAGTACTTC
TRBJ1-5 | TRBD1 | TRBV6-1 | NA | CASSQDRVRNQPQHF | TGTGCCAGCAGTCAGGACAGGGTCCGCAATCAGCCCCAGCATTTT
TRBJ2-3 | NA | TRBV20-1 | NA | CSAGALPPTDTQYF | TGCAGTGCTGGGGCCTTGCCCCCCACAGATACGCAGTATTTT
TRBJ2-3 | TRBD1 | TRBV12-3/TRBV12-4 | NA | CASNSDRGGDTQYF | TGTGCCAGCAACTCCGACAGGGGGGGGGATACGCAGTATTTT
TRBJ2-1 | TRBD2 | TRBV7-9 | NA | CANSGGRNNEQFF | TGTGCCAACAGCGGGGGGAGGAACAATGAGCAGTTCTTC